This T cell receptor (beta chain) originates from a study of metastatic and nonmetastatic thyroid tumors. Study in general: Comparison of repertoires was carried out across blood and tumor or nodule tissue from malignant and benign thyroid patients. Points from the study as a whole: Relative to benign nodules, malignant thyroid tumors were reportedly characterized by significantly elevated TCR beta diversity in blood and tumor.

This CDR3 contains 17 residues. Losses at the gene ends were 4 bases for V and 3 bases for J; bases not matched to a gene: 8. Germline V gene data show CDR1 as SGDLS and CDR2 as YYNGEE. This clone occurred many times. Its matching antigen is unknown. Each patient went into thyroid surgery without having received any treatment. Original methodology: Using the CDR3 differences seen across clinicopathological groups, the authors built a distant-metastasis classifier for papillary thyroid cancer, which was meant to discriminate distant-metastatic patients. TCRdb used MiXCR to call clones anew from the PCR reads. It is TCRdb's table, rather than the study itself, that gives the V and J calls and clone size. Among approximately 24,000 clones listed, 20% to 25% were seen once.

The chain has TRBV9 and TRBJ2-3; 13 bases map to TRBD2. Sequenced sample: blood. The sequence came from a male donor with papillary thyroid cancer or a benign thyroid nodule (not recorded which). Some clones in this sample may be carry-over from other donors' samples. This CDR3 reads CASSSTGTSGVTDTQYF. Here the CDR3 DNA reads TGTGCCAGCAGCTCCACCGGGACTAGCGGGGTTACAGATACGCAGTATTTT.